Below, 11 T cell receptor beta chains from the same sample are listed, as sequenced in a study of Ad26.COV2.S vaccination and SARS-CoV-2 variants. Profiling relied on immunoSEQ multiplex PCR, and the TCRdb table lists in-frame clones only, not all of them. The table lists some 350,000 clones, approximately 85% of them singletons. Treatment of the sample: around 19 received Ad26.COV2.S at low or high dose, single or two shots; roughly five received placebo; per-sample allocation not given. The samples date from day 63 after the first vaccine or placebo injection. The sequencing here drew on peripheral blood, taken in a trial of Ad26.COV2.S vaccine versus placebo. Receptors originate from a person aged 18-60 years who received the Ad26.COV2.S COVID-19 vaccine or a placebo.

This chain joins TRBV10-1 and TRBJ2-1; D is ambiguous. In germline, CDR1 is WNHNN, CDR2 SYGVQD (reference sequence). The length of the CDR3 is 16 residues. V was clipped by 5 bases and J by 5 bases, with 19 bases between them. CDR3 bases: TGCGCCAGCAGTACTTTTGGCAGCCTTAAGAACAATGAGCAGTTCTTC. It codes for CASSTFGSLKNNEQFF.

This clone occurred once. The chain employs TRBV9 and TRBJ2-1; TRBD2 matches at 14 bases. The CDR3 loop spans 19 amino acids. Germline trimming cut 2 bases from V and 7 bases from J; bases unmatched to any gene: 14. Germline CDR1 reads SGDLS; CDR2 reads YYNGEE. CDR3 in DNA: TGTGCCAGCAGCGTGGGAGGACTAGCGGGGGGAACAAAGGTGAATGAGCAGTTCTTC. Protein: CASSVGGLAGGTKVNEQFF.

This rearrangement joins TRBV13 to TRBJ1-1, with no clear D. The CDR3 consists of 15 residues. Trimming pared 6 bases from V and 0 bases from J, leaving 14 bases between. Germline assignment: CDR1 PRHDT and CDR2 FYEKMQ (reference sequence). CDR3 DNA sequence: TGTGCCAGCAGTAATGGCGGGTACATGAACACTGAAGCTTTCTTT. Translated: CASSNGGYMNTEAFF.

The chain employs TRBV7-2 and TRBJ2-2; TRBD2 matches at 12 bases. CDR1 and CDR2 (germline): SGHTA, FQGNSA. V was clipped by 5 bases and J by 5 bases; unmatched bases: 3. The CDR3 totals 15 residues. CDR3 in amino acids: CASSPGLAGTGELFF. The CDR3 nucleotides are TGTGCCAGCAGCCCAGGACTAGCGGGAACCGGGGAGCTGTTTTTT. The whole variable domain, filled in from reference TRBV7-2 and TRBJ2-2, reads GAGVSQSPSNKVTEKGKDVELRCDPISGHTALYWYRQSLGQGLEFLIYFQGNSAPDKSGLPSDRFSAERTGGSVSTLTIQRTQQEDSAVYLCASSPGLAGTGELFFGEGSRLTVL.

The chain recombines TRBV28 with TRBJ2-2; 7 nucleotides agree with TRBD1. This CDR3 is 15 amino acids long. Germline CDR1 reads MDHEN; CDR2 reads SYDVKM. The ends lost 7 bases at V and 3 bases at J; junction bases unmatched: 8. The CDR3 sequence: CASTSLDRDTGELFF. The DNA for the CDR3 is TGTGCCAGCACCTCCCTAGACAGGGACACCGGGGAGCTGTTTTTT.

The V gene is TRBV5-1, the J gene TRBJ1-1; D may be TRBD1 (5 bases). The germline gives CDR1 SGHRS, CDR2 YFSETQ. Trimming cost V 0 bases and J 1 base, with 13 bases left between them. The CDR3 contains 16 residues. CDR3 sequence reads: CASSLVSGHPNTEAFF. CDR3 coding DNA: TGCGCCAGCAGCTTGGTGTCGGGGCATCCGAACACTGAAGCTTTCTTT.

The genes are TRBV5-1 and TRBJ2-3, with D possibly being TRBD1 (5 bases). The CDR3 contains 14 residues. V was shortened by 1 base and J by 2 bases, with 8 bases between the two germline ends. CDR1 SGHRS and CDR2 YFSETQ come from the germline V gene. This CDR3 is CASSLTGTTDTQYF. The CDR3 DNA reads TGCGCCAGCAGCTTGACAGGCACCACAGATACGCAGTATTTT.

In its sample, this clone was seen once. V gene TRBV6-2 or TRBV6-3 combines with J gene TRBJ2-1, with 9 bases matching TRBD2. CDR3 length equals 19 residues. The germline CDR1 and CDR2 sequences are MNHEY and SVGEGT. The junction had 16 bases not matched to a gene; V was cut back by 7 bases and J by 0 bases. The CDR3 loop is CASTPRRGGEYSSYNEQFF. The DNA of the CDR3 is TGTGCCAGCACCCCCAGGCGGGGGGGTGAGTATAGCTCCTACAATGAGCAGTTCTTC.

This clone has only a few counts. V and J are TRBV4-3 and TRBJ1-2; weak D call: TRBD1 (6 bases). Trimming removed 4 bases from V and 4 bases from J, with 16 bases in between. The CDR3 length is 15 residues. In germline, CDR1 is LGHNA, CDR2 YSLEER. CDR3 bases: TGCGCCAGCAGCCCCCACAGGGACCAGGGCTATGGCTACACCTTC. It yields the protein CASSPHRDQGYGYTF.

V usage is TRBV7-6 and J usage is TRBJ2-7, with TRBD2 matching 9 bases. The CDR3 is 16 residues long. CDR1 is SGHVS and CDR2 is FNYEAQ in the germline V gene. J gave up 6 bases and V 1 base, and 10 bases lay outside the gene matches. CDR3 protein: CASSLGISGGFAEQYF. In DNA form, the CDR3 reads TGTGCCAGCAGCTTAGGCATTAGCGGGGGTTTCGCCGAGCAGTACTTC.

This chain uses TRBV24-1 with TRBJ2-2, with a tentative D call TRBD1 (5 bases). Germline CDR1 reads KGHDR; CDR2 reads SFDVKD. Trimming cost V 1 base and J 1 base, with 6 bases left between them. There are 15 residues in the CDR3. In DNA form, the CDR3 reads TGTGCCACCAGTGATTTCAGGGAGAACACCGGGGAGCTGTTTTTT. Protein sequence: CATSDFRENTGELFF.